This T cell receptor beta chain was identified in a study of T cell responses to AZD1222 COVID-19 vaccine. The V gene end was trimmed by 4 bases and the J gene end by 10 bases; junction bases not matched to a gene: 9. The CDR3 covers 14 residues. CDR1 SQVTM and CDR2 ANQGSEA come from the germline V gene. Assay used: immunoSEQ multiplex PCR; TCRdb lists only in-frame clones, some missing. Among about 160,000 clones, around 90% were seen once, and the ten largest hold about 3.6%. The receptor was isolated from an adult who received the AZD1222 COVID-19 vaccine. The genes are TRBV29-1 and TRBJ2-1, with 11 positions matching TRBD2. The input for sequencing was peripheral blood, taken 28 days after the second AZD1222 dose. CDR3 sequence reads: CSVGVAGGPGEQFF. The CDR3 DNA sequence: TGCAGCGTTGGGGTAGCGGGAGGGCCGGGGGAGCAGTTCTTC.